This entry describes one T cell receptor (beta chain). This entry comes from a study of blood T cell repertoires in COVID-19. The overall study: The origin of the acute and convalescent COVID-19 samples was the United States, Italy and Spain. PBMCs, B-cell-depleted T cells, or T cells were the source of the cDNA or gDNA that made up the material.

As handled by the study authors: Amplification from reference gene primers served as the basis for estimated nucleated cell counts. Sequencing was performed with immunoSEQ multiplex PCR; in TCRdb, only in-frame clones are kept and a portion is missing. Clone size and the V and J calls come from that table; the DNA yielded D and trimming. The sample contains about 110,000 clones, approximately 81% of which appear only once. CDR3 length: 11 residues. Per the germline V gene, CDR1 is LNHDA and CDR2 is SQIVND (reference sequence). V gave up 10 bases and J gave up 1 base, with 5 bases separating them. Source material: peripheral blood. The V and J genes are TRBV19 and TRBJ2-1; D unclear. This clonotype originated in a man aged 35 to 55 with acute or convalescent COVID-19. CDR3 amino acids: CATRSYNEQFF. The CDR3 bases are TGTGCCACCCGTTCCTACAATGAGCAGTTCTTC.